This paragraph reports one TCR beta chain. No antigen is known for it. TCR beta cDNA libraries included unique molecular identifiers. TCRdb called the PCR reads again in MiXCR, with one record for every CDR3 protein. The table lists about 810,000 distinct CDR3 sequences, around 53% of them singletons. The record originates from a study of post-analysis software for immune sequencing data. Study at large: Patients had relapsing-remitting, secondary progressive or progressive-relapsing multiple sclerosis; some lacked subtype.

Study observations and caveats: Controls showed significantly higher normalized Chao1 diversity than did multiple sclerosis patients. In patients, TRBV5-6, TRBV5-1 and TRBV20-1 belonged to four or five TRBV segments found more frequently than in controls.

This CDR3 has 15 amino acids. The V gene end was trimmed by 1 base and the J gene end by 5 bases; junction bases not matched to a gene: 8. The germline CDR1 and CDR2 sequences are SEHNR and FQNEAQ (reference sequence). The receptor's source is a girl aged 5-17 years with multiple sclerosis. The V and J genes are TRBV7-9 and TRBJ2-7; the match to TRBD2 covers 7 bases. What was sequenced was blood. The CDR3 nucleotides are TGTGCCAGCAGCTTAGGCGGCGGGAGCCTCAACGAGCAGTACTTC. It encodes CASSLGGGSLNEQYF.